This TCR beta chain stems from a study of blood T cell repertoires in COVID-19. Background on the study: COVID-19 samples, acute and convalescent, were from the United States, Italy and Spain. T cells, B-cell-depleted T cells, or PBMCs provided the cDNA or gDNA that served as material.

As originally analysed: Quantification of nucleated cells was approximated via reference gene primer amplification. Profiled with immunoSEQ multiplex PCR; TCRdb holds only in-frame clones, not every one. V and J calls and clone size are copied from that table; D and trimming were computed from the DNA. In the table there are fewer than 200,000 clones, approximately 85% of which are singletons. Only one count was recorded for this clone. Between the trimmed V and J ends, which lost 0 bases and 0 bases, there was a span of 9 bases. Germline CDR1 and CDR2: SGHDN and FVKESK. The CDR3 length is 16 residues.

This receptor was identified in a woman of 80 years or more with acute or convalescent COVID-19. The J gene is TRBJ1-3, the V gene TRBV14, with D uncertain. Material: peripheral blood. Written as DNA, the CDR3 is TGTGCCAGCAGCCAAGAGGTGCTATACTCTGGAAACACCATATATTTT. Protein sequence: CASSQEVLYSGNTIYF.